These 27 T cell receptor beta chains were all obtained from the same sample, sequenced in a study of radiotherapy plus CTLA-4 blockade in lung cancer. The assay was immunoSEQ multiplex PCR, and TCRdb's table has in-frame clones only and misses some. The sample has more than 50,000 clones; 70% to 80% are singletons. The input for sequencing was peripheral blood, taken from a patient treated with radiotherapy plus ipilimumab. Receptors originate from a human donor with non-small cell lung cancer who had a complete response to radiotherapy plus ipilimumab.

This sequence joins TRBV5-4 and TRBJ2-5, with 8 bases matching TRBD2. Germline CDR1 SGHNT, CDR2 YYREEE (reference sequence). The V segment lost 4 bases and the J segment 3 bases; nucleotides outside the gene matches: 5. This CDR3 is 14 amino acids long. The CDR3 DNA sequence: TGTGCCAGCAGCCAGGTTAGCGGGAAAGAGACCCAGTACTTC. It translates to CASSQVSGKETQYF. Full variable domain (remainder filled in from reference TRBV5-4 and TRBJ2-5): ETGVTQSPTHLIKTRGQQVTLRCSSQSGHNTVSWYQQALGQGPQFIFQYYREEENGRGNFPPRFSGLQFPNYSSELNVNALELDDSALYLCASSQVSGKETQYFGPGTRLLVL.

The rearrangement joins TRBV30 to TRBJ1-3, with 8 bases lining up with TRBD1. The ends lost 3 bases at V and 0 bases at J; junction bases unmatched: 13. This CDR3 has 18 amino acids. Looked up from germline, CDR1 is GTSNPN and CDR2 is SVGIG (reference sequence). CDR3 sequence: CAWSGGTGRASSGNTIYF. The CDR3 region has the DNA TGTGCCTGGAGCGGAGGGACAGGCCGAGCGAGCTCTGGAAACACCATATATTTT.

The V gene is TRBV9, the J gene TRBJ2-5, with TRBD2 matching 12 bases. Trimming at V came to 3 bases and at J to 4 bases, leaving 13 bases not matched to a gene. CDR3 length: 18 amino acids. CDR1 and CDR2 (germline): SGDLS, YYNGEE. The chain's CDR3 is CASSASLAGGPSAETQYF. The CDR3 DNA reads as TGTGCCAGCAGCGCGTCTCTAGCGGGAGGGCCCTCTGCAGAGACCCAGTACTTC.

The chain joins TRBV11-2 to TRBJ2-5; 8 bases line up with TRBD2. The ends lost 5 bases at V and 5 bases at J; junction bases unmatched: 13. There are 16 residues in the CDR3. CDR1 SGHAT and CDR2 FQNNGV come from the germline V gene. The CDR3 DNA follows: TGTGCCAGCAGCCTCATTGGGCGGGGGGCAGGGGAGACCCAGTACTTC. It specifies CASSLIGRGAGETQYF.

The chain has TRBV19 and TRBJ1-5, with D hard to call. V lost 3 bases to trimming and J lost 2 bases, with 14 bases between them. This CDR3 is 16 amino acids long. Germline values: CDR1 LNHDA, CDR2 SQIVND (reference sequence). In nucleotides, the CDR3 is TGTGCCAGTAGTATGGCGCGGAGTCGGGGCAATCAGCCCCAGCATTTT. This gives the protein CASSMARSRGNQPQHF. Supplemented by reference TRBV19 and TRBJ1-5, the full variable domain reads DGGITQSPKYLFRKEGQNVTLSCEQNLNHDAMYWYRQDPGQGLRLIYYSQIVNDFQKGDIAEGYSVSREKKESFPLTVTSAQKNPTAFYLCASSMARSRGNQPQHFGDGTRLSIL.

This clone was recorded only once. The rearrangement uses TRBV19 and TRBJ2-1, with a weak D call TRBD2 (6 bases). The CDR3 contains 11 residues. V was trimmed by 4 bases and J by 13 bases, leaving 11 bases between them. Germline V gene data show CDR1 as LNHDA and CDR2 as SQIVND (reference sequence). CDR3 loop: CASSRAAGQFF. In DNA form, the CDR3 reads TGTGCCAGTAGTAGGGCCGCGGGACAGTTCTTC.

The chain carries TRBV9 and TRBJ2-4, with D perhaps matching TRBD1 (6 bases). V shed 2 bases and J shed 7 bases, with 19 bases lying between them. Germline V gene lookup returns CDR1 SGDLS and CDR2 YYNGEE. This CDR3 is 16 amino acids long. The CDR3 region is CASSVLREKGGNIQYF. CDR3 DNA: TGTGCCAGCAGCGTTCTCAGGGAGAAAGGGGGTAACATTCAGTACTTC.

The chain couples TRBV27 to TRBJ2-3; 12 bases are a match to TRBD2. The V gene end was trimmed by 5 bases and the J gene end by 2 bases; junction bases not matched to a gene: 8. CDR1 is MNHEY and CDR2 is SMNVEV in the germline V gene (reference sequence). The CDR3 loop spans 17 amino acids. CDR3 nucleotide sequence: TGTGCCAGCAGTCCTTCACGACTAGCGGGAGCCACAGATACGCAGTATTTT. This sequence encodes CASSPSRLAGATDTQYF.

The rearrangement uses TRBV27 and TRBJ2-4; the match to TRBD2 covers 8 bases. This CDR3 contains 17 residues. The germline V gene encodes CDR1 MNHEY and CDR2 SMNVEV (reference sequence). Trimming cost V 2 bases and J 2 bases; bases outside gene matches: 8. Written as DNA, the CDR3 is TGTGCCAGCAGTTTAAGTTGGCTAGCGGGTTCCAAAAACATTCAGTACTTC. This codes for CASSLSWLAGSKNIQYF.

The gene calls are TRBV5-4 and TRBJ1-4; D unclear. Germline CDR1 and CDR2: SGHNT and YYREEE (reference sequence). There are 15 residues in the CDR3. Trimming shortened V by 4 bases and J by 4 bases, and 14 bases separated the two germline ends. The CDR3 loop reads CASSPVGGRNEKLFF. The CDR3 DNA sequence: TGTGCCAGCAGCCCGGTAGGAGGACGTAATGAAAAACTGTTTTTT. Full variable domain (outside the CDR3, taken from reference TRBV5-4 and TRBJ1-4): ETGVTQSPTHLIKTRGQQVTLRCSSQSGHNTVSWYQQALGQGPQFIFQYYREEENGRGNFPPRFSGLQFPNYSSELNVNALELDDSALYLCASSPVGGRNEKLFFGSGTQLSVL.

This rearrangement joins TRBV30 to TRBJ1-2, with 9 nucleotides matching TRBD1. The CDR3 has 16 residues. V was clipped by 5 bases and J by 7 bases; unmatched bases: 17. CDR1 GTSNPN and CDR2 SVGIG come from the germline V gene (reference sequence). CDR3 bases: TGTGCCTGGTCGTTGCCTACCGGGACAGGGCTTAGTGGCTACACCTTC. Its protein is CAWSLPTGTGLSGYTF.

The genes are TRBV11-3 and TRBJ2-1; TRBD2 matches 8 bases. Looked up from germline, CDR1 is SGHNT and CDR2 is YENEEA. Trimming took 0 bases from V and 7 from J; bases not matched to a gene: 8. The length of the CDR3 is 16 residues. CDR3 amino acids: CASSLDLGGGRNEQFF. CDR3 nucleotides: TGTGCCAGCAGCTTAGATCTGGGCGGGGGGCGAAATGAGCAGTTCTTC.

The chain joins TRBV2 to TRBJ1-5; D may be TRBD1 (5 bases). Germline lookup yields CDR1 SNHLY and CDR2 FYNNEI. Trimming left V 4 bases short and J 5 bases short, with 12 bases between. This CDR3 spans 14 amino acids. This chain's CDR3 is CASSGRTRYQPQHF. CDR3 nucleotide sequence: TGTGCCAGCAGTGGGCGGACACGCTATCAGCCCCAGCATTTT.

With regard to this clone: This clone may be a read error of a much larger clone one base away. The chain has TRBV6-4 and TRBJ1-6, with 8 bases aligning to TRBD1. V gave up 8 bases and J gave up 7 bases; unmatched junction bases: 7. The V gene's germline CDR1 is MRHNA and CDR2 SNTAGT. The CDR3 has 14 residues. CDR3 amino acids: CASPSGQGNSPLHF. In DNA form, the CDR3 reads TGTGCCAGCCCTTCTGGACAGGGAAATTCACCCCTCCACTTT.

This chain connects TRBV30 to TRBJ1-4; no clear D gene. The CDR3 consists of 15 residues. Trimming removed 3 bases from V and 7 bases from J, with 18 bases in between. CDR1 is GTSNPN, CDR2 SVGIG, per germline (reference sequence). In DNA form, the CDR3 reads TGTGCCTGGAGCCAAGACGGACGGGCGGGTGAAAAACTGTTTTTT. It translates to CAWSQDGRAGEKLFF.

The chain uses TRBV19 and TRBJ2-2, with D possibly being TRBD2 (5 bases). The CDR3 has 14 amino acids. Trimming cost V 0 bases and J 6 bases, with 8 bases left between them. Per the germline V gene, CDR1 is LNHDA and CDR2 is SQIVND (reference sequence). The CDR3 loop reads CASSIDLGAGELFF. The CDR3 DNA reads as TGTGCCAGTAGTATAGATCTCGGGGCCGGGGAGCTGTTTTTT.

The chain has TRBV30 and TRBJ1-2; D possibly corresponds to TRBD1 (5 bases). Trimming cost V 3 bases and J 0 bases, with 17 bases left between them. This CDR3 comprises 16 residues. Per germline, CDR1 GTSNPN and CDR2 SVGIG (reference sequence). CDR3 sequence (DNA): TGTGCCTGGAGGGCTCGGGACGGCGGGGCTAACTATGGCTACACCTTC. Translation: CAWRARDGGANYGYTF.

The count of this clone is one. The chain employs TRBV7-3 and TRBJ2-3; 8 bases map to TRBD2. The CDR3 runs 15 residues. CDR1 and CDR2 (germline): SGHTA, FQGTGA. After removal of 2 bases from V and 1 base from J, the junction contained 2 bases not matched to a gene. The CDR3 coding sequence is TGTGCCAGCAGCTTACTAGCGGGCGGCACAGATACGCAGTATTTT. It translates to CASSLLAGGTDTQYF.

This chain uses TRBV25-1 with TRBJ2-2; TRBD2 agrees at 13 bases. Germline V lookup: CDR1 MGHDK, CDR2 SYGVNS. The CDR3 spans 15 residues. V was clipped by 6 bases and J by 10 bases; unmatched bases: 8. The CDR3 protein is CASSPGTSGNKELFF. CDR3 nucleotide sequence: TGTGCCAGCAGCCCCGGGACTAGCGGGAACAAGGAGCTGTTTTTT.

The chain carries TRBV14 and TRBJ2-7, with D perhaps TRBD1 (6 bases). V lost 4 bases and J 0 bases, leaving 16 bases between the germline ends. There are 16 residues in the CDR3. Germline V lookup: CDR1 SGHDN, CDR2 FVKESK. CDR3 coding DNA: TGTGCCAGCAGCCGCTCAGGGGTGGGAAACTCCTACGAGCAGTACTTC. Translated: CASSRSGVGNSYEQYF. The whole variable domain, remainder taken from reference TRBV14 and TRBJ2-7, is EAGVTQFPSHSVIEKGQTVTLRCDPISGHDNLYWYRRVMGKEIKFLLHFVKESKQDESGMPNNRFLAERTGGTYSTLKVQPAELEDSGVYFCASSRSGVGNSYEQYFGPGTRLTVT.

This chain connects TRBV19 to TRBJ2-5, with D possibly being TRBD1 (6 bases). Trimming cost V 5 bases and J 5 bases, with 15 bases left between them. The CDR3 has 14 amino acids. The V gene's germline CDR1 is LNHDA and CDR2 SQIVND (reference sequence). The CDR3 coding sequence is TGTGCCAGTAGTCCGCAGGGGAAGAGGGAGACCCAGTACTTC. It codes for CASSPQGKRETQYF.

The V gene is TRBV19, the J gene TRBJ1-1, with D hard to call. Germline loops: CDR1 LNHDA, CDR2 SQIVND (reference sequence). Between the trimmed V and J ends, which lost 9 bases and 10 bases, there was a span of 15 bases. The CDR3 covers 11 residues. CDR3 protein: CASTTRGSAFF. The CDR3 coding sequence is TGTGCCAGCACTACCCGGGGTTCAGCTTTCTTT.

The genes are TRBV4-3 and TRBJ2-7, with D possibly being TRBD1 (6 bases). The CDR3 is made up of 14 amino acids. V lost 2 bases and J lost 4, with 12 bases in between. Germline lookup yields CDR1 LGHNA and CDR2 YSLEER. The CDR3, as DNA: TGCGCCAGCAGCCAAACTGACAGGTCGTACGAGCAGTACTTC. It is translated as CASSQTDRSYEQYF.

This chain uses TRBV10-3 with TRBJ1-5; 9 nucleotides align to TRBD1. The CDR3 has 16 amino acids. Unmatched junction bases numbered 8, after V lost 2 bases and J lost 6 bases. CDR1 is ENHRY and CDR2 is SYGVKD in the germline V gene. The CDR3 bases are TGTGCCATCAGTGAGGGGGACAGGGTGGAAGGTCAGCCCCAGCATTTT. Its translation is CAISEGDRVEGQPQHF.

The gene calls are TRBV5-5 and TRBJ1-3, with D possibly being TRBD1 (6 bases). The germline CDR1 and CDR2 sequences are SGHKS and YYEKEE (reference sequence). The CDR3 extends over 19 amino acids. Trimming removed 6 bases at V and 0 bases at J, with 25 bases between. The CDR3 DNA reads as TGTGCCAGCACCCTGTCTGGGGCTCGAGGGGGTATCTCTGGAAACACCATATATTTT. This gives the protein CASTLSGARGGISGNTIYF.

Only one count was recorded for this clone. This chain links TRBV5-1 with TRBJ2-3; TRBD2 agrees at 7 bases. V was clipped by 7 bases and J by 2 bases; unmatched bases: 10. From germline, CDR1 is SGHRS and CDR2 YFSETQ. The CDR3 is 15 residues long. CDR3 sequence reads: CASRVSGSYTDTQYF. CDR3 coding DNA: TGCGCCAGCCGAGTTAGCGGGTCTTACACAGATACGCAGTATTTT.

This chain connects TRBV11-2 to TRBJ2-7, with 10 bases that match TRBD1. From germline, CDR1 is SGHAT and CDR2 FQNNGV. J was trimmed by 8 bases and V by 5 bases; bases with no gene match: 6. This CDR3 comprises 13 residues. DNA for the CDR3: TGTGCCAGCAGCCCAGGACAGGGGGGTAAGCAGTACTTC. Translated: CASSPGQGGKQYF.